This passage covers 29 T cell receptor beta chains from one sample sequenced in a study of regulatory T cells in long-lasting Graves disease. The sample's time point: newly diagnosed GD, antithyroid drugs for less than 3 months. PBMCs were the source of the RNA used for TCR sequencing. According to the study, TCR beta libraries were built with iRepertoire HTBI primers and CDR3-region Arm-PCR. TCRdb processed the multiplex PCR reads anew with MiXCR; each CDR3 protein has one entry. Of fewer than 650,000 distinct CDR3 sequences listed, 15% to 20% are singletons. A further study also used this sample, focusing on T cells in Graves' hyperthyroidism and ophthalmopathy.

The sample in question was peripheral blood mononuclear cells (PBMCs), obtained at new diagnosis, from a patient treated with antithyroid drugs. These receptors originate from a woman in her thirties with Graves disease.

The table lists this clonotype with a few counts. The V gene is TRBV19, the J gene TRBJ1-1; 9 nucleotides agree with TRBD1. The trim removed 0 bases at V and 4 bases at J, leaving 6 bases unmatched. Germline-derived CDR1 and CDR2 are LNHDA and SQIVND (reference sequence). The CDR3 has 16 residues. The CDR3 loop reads CASSIEPMTGGTEAFF. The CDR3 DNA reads TGTGCCAGTAGTATAGAACCTATGACAGGGGGCACTGAAGCTTTCTTT.

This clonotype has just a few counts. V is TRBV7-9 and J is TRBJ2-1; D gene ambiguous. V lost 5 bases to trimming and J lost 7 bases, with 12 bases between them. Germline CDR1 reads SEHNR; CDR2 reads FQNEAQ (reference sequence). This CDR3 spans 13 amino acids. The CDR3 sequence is CASSARMDNEQFF. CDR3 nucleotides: TGTGCCAGCAGCGCCCGAATGGATAATGAGCAGTTCTTC.

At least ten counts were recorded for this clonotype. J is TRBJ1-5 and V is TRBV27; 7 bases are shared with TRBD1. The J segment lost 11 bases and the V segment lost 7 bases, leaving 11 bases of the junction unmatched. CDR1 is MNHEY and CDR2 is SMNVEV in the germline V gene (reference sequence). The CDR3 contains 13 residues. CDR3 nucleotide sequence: TGTGCCAGCAAAGGACAGGCGGGTTTGGCCCAGCATTTT. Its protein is CASKGQAGLAQHF.

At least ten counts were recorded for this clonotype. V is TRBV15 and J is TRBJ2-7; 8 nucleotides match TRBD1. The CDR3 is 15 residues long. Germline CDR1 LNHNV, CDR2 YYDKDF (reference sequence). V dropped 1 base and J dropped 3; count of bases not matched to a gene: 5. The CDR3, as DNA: TGTGCCACCAGCAGAGGACAGGACAGGGTCTACGAGCAGTACTTC. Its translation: CATSRGQDRVYEQYF.

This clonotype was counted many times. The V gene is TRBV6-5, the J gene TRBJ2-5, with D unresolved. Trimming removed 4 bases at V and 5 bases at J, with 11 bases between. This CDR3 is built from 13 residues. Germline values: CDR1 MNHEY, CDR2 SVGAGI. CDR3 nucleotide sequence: TGTGCCAGCAGTTCCCTCAGCTCCGAGACCCAGTACTTC. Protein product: CASSSLSSETQYF.

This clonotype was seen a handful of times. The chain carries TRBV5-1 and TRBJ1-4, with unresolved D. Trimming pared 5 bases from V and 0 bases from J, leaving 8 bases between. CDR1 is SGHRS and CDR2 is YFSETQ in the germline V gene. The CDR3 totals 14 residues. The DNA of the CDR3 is TGCGCCAGCAGTTCAGATTCAACTAATGAAAAACTGTTTTTT. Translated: CASSSDSTNEKLFF.

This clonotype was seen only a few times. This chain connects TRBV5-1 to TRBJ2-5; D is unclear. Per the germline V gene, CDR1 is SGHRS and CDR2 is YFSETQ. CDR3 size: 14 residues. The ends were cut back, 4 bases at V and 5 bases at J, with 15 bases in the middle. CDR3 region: CASSSDSPRETQYF. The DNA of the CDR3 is TGCGCCAGCAGCAGCGACTCTCCGAGGGAGACCCAGTACTTC.

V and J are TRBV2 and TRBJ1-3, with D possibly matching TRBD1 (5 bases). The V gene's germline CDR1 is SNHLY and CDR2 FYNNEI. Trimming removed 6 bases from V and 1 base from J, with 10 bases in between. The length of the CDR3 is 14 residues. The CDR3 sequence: CASRLDSSGNTIYF. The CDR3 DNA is TGTGCCAGCAGGCTAGACAGTTCTGGAAACACCATATATTTT.

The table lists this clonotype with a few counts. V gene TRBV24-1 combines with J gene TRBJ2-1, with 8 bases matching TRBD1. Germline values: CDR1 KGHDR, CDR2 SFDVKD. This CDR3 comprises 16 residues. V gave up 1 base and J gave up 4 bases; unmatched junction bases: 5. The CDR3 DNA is TGTGCCACCAGTGATTTCAGACAGGGGCAATACAATGAGCAGTTCTTC. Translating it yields CATSDFRQGQYNEQFF.

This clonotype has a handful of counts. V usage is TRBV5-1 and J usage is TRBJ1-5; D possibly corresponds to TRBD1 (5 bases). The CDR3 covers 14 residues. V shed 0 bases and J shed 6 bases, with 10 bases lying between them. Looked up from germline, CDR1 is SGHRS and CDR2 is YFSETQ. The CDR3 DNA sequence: TGCGCCAGCAGCTTGGTATCGGGGGTTCAGCCCCAGCATTTT. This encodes CASSLVSGVQPQHF.

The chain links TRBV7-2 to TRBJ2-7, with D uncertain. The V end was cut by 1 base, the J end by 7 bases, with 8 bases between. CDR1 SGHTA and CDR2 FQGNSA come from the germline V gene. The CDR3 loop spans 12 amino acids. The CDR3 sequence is CASSLEGWEQYF. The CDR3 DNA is TGTGCCAGCAGCTTAGAAGGCTGGGAGCAGTACTTC.

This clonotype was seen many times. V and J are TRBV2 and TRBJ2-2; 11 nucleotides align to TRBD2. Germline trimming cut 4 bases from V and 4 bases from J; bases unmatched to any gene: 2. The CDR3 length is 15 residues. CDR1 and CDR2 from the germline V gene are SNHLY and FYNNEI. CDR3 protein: CASSVTSGTTGELFF. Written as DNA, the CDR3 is TGTGCCAGCAGTGTGACTAGCGGGACCACCGGGGAGCTGTTTTTT. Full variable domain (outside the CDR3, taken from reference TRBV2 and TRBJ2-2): EPEVTQTPSHQVTQMGQEVILRCVPISNHLYFYWYRQILGQKVEFLVSFYNNEISEKSEIFDDQFSVERPDGSNFTLKIRSTKLEDSAMYFCASSVTSGTTGELFFGEGSRLTVL.

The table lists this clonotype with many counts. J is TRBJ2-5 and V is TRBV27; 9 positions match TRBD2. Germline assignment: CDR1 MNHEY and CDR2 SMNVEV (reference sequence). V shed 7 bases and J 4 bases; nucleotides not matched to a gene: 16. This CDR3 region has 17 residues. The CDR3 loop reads CASKHRKIAGDGETQYF. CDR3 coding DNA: TGTGCCAGCAAACACAGGAAAATAGCGGGAGATGGAGAGACCCAGTACTTC.

The DNA for the CDR3 is TGTGCCACCAGTGAGCCGGGACAGGGGGCCGATGAGCAGTTCTTC. It is translated as CATSEPGQGADEQFF. The rearrangement links TRBV24-1 to TRBJ2-1; 12 positions match TRBD1. The CDR3 has 15 amino acids. Germline loops: CDR1 KGHDR, CDR2 SFDVKD. J lost 8 bases, V lost 4 bases, and 5 bases had no gene match.

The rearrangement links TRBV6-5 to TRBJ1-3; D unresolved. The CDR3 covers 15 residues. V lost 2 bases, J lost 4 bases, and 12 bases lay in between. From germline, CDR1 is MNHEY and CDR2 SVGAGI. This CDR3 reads CASSYGLGKGNTIYF. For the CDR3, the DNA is TGTGCCAGCAGTTACGGGCTAGGCAAGGGAAACACCATATATTTT.

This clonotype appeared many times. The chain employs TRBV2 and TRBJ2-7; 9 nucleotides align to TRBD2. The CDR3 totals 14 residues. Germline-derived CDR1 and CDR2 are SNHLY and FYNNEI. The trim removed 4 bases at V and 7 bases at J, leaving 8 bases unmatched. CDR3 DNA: TGTGCCAGCAGTGCAAGGACTAGCGAGGGGGAGCAGTACTTC. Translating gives CASSARTSEGEQYF.

The CDR3 loop is CSVGDAKYEQYF. Written as DNA, the CDR3 is TGCAGCGTTGGGGATGCAAAGTACGAGCAGTACTTC. The chain combines TRBV29-1 with TRBJ2-7; D is unresolved. Per germline, CDR1 SQVTM and CDR2 ANQGSEA. This CDR3 has 12 residues. The germline V and J ends were trimmed by 4 bases and 4 bases, with 11 bases remaining between them.

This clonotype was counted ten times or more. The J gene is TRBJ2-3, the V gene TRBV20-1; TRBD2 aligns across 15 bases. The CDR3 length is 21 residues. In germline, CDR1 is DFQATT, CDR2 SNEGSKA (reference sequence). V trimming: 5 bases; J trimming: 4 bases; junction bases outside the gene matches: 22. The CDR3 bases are TGCAGTGCTCCACCTCCCCTCCGGACTAGCGGGAGGGCAAGGGCGGCAGATACGCAGTATTTT. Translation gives CSAPPPLRTSGRARAADTQYF.

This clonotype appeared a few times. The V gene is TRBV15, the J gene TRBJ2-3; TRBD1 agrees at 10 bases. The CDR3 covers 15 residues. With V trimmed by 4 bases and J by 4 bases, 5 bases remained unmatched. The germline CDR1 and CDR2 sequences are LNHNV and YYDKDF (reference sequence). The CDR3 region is CATSKLTGGADTQYF. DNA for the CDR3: TGTGCCACCAGCAAACTGACAGGGGGCGCAGATACGCAGTATTTT.

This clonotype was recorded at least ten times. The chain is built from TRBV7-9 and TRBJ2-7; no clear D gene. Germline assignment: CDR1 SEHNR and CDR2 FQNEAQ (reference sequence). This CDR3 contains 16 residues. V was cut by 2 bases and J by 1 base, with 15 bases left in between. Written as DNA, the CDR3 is TGTGCCAGCAGCTTAATTCTGGGCAGGCCGTCCTACGAGCAGTACTTC. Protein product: CASSLILGRPSYEQYF.

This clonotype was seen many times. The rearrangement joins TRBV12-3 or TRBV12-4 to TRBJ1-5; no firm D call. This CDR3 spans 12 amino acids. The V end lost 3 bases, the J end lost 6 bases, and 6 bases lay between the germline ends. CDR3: CASSFNFQPQHF. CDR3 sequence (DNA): TGTGCCAGCAGTTTCAATTTTCAGCCCCAGCATTTT.

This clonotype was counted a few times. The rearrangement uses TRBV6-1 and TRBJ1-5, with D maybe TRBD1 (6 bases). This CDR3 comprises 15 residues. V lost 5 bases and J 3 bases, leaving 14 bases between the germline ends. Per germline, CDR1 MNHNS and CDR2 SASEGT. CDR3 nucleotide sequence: TGTGCCAGCAGTCGCCGGGACACGGTCAATCAGCCCCAGCATTTT. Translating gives CASSRRDTVNQPQHF.

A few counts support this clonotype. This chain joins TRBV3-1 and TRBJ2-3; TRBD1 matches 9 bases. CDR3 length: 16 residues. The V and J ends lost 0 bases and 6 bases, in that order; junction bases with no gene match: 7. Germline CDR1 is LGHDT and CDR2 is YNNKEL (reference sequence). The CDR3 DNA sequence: TGTGCCAGCAGCCAAGATGTGGGACAGGGAACCGATACGCAGTATTTT. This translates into CASSQDVGQGTDTQYF.

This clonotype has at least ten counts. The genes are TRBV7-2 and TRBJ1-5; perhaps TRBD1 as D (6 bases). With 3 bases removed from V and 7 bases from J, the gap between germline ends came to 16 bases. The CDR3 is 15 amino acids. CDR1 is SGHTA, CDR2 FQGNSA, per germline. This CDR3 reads CASSFKGGMGQPQHF. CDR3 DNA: TGTGCCAGCAGCTTCAAGGGGGGGATGGGACAGCCCCAGCATTTT.

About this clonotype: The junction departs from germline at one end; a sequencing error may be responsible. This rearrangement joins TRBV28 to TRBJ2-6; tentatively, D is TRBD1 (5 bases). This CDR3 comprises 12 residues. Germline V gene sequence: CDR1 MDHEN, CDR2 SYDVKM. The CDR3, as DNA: TGTGCCAGCAGTTCTGGGGCCAACGTCCTGATTTTC. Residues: CASSSGANVLIF. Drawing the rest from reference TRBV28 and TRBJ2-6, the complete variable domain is DVKVTQSSRYLVKRTGEKVFLECVQDMDHENMFWYRQDPGLGLRLIYFSYDVKMKEKGDIPEGYSVSREKKERFSLILESASTNQTSMYLCASSSGANVLIFGAGSRLTVL.

In nucleotides, the CDR3 is TGCAGTGCTAGAGCGCTCTTCGGACAAAGCAATCAGCCCCAGCATTTT. Residues: CSARALFGQSNQPQHF. The chain couples TRBV20-1 to TRBJ1-5, with D perhaps matching TRBD1 (5 bases). The V and J ends lost 1 base and 1 base respectively, with 14 bases between them. The CDR3 extends over 16 amino acids. The V gene's germline CDR1 is DFQATT and CDR2 SNEGSKA (reference sequence).

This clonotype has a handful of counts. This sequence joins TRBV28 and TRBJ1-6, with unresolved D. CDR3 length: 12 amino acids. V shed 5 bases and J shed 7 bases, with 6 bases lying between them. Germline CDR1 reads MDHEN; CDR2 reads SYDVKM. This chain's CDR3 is CASSIENSPLHF. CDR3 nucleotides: TGTGCCAGCAGTATTGAGAATTCACCCCTCCACTTT.

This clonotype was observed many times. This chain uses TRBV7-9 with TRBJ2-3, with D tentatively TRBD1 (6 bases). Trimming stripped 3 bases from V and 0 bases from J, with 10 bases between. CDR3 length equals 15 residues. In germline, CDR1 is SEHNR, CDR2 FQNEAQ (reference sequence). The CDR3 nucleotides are TGTGCCAGCAGCTTGGGGGCGCCTAGCACAGATACGCAGTATTTT. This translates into CASSLGAPSTDTQYF.

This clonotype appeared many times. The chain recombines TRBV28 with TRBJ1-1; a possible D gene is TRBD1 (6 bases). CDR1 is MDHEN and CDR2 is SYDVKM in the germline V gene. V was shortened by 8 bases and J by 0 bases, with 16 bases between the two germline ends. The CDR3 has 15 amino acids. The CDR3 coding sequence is TGTGCCAGCGGGGGCCCCGGACAGATGAACACTGAAGCTTTCTTT. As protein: CASGGPGQMNTEAFF. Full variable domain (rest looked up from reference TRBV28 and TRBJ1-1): DVKVTQSSRYLVKRTGEKVFLECVQDMDHENMFWYRQDPGLGLRLIYFSYDVKMKEKGDIPEGYSVSREKKERFSLILESASTNQTSMYLCASGGPGQMNTEAFFGQGTRLTVV.